The 8 T cell receptor beta chains reported below all come from one sample, sequenced in a study of early T cells in non-severe SARS-CoV-2 infection. TCRdb independently ran MiXCR on the 5' RACE reads; one entry per CDR3 protein. The sample consists of about 28,000 distinct CDR3 sequences, roughly 5.7% of them appearing once. Input material: whole blood. The receptors here all came from an adult who was a healthcare worker with PCR-confirmed SARS-CoV-2 infection or an uninfected control (not recorded which).

This chain links TRBV28 with TRBJ1-1; 9 bases map to TRBD1. The V gene end was trimmed by 7 bases and the J gene end by 5 bases; junction bases not matched to a gene: 14. Germline V CDR1 and CDR2: MDHEN, SYDVKM. CDR3 length: 16 residues. The CDR3 sequence is CASKSSGTGLRTEAFF. CDR3 sequence (DNA): TGTGCCAGCAAAAGTAGCGGGACAGGGCTTCGTACTGAAGCTTTCTTT. Combining the CDR3 with reference TRBV28 and TRBJ1-1 gives the whole variable domain DVKVTQSSRYLVKRTGEKVFLECVQDMDHENMFWYRQDPGLGLRLIYFSYDVKMKEKGDIPEGYSVSREKKERFSLILESASTNQTSMYLCASKSSGTGLRTEAFFGQGTRLTVV.

This clonotype is categorized as medium-sized. The chain is built from TRBV6-6 and TRBJ2-7; 9 bases agree with TRBD2. V shed 4 bases and J 0 bases; nucleotides not matched to a gene: 1. The germline V gene has CDR1 MNHNY and CDR2 SVGAGI (reference sequence). The CDR3 covers 14 residues. The CDR3 here is CASSFSGSSYEQYF. The CDR3 nucleotides read TGTGCCAGCAGTTTTAGCGGGAGCTCCTACGAGCAGTACTTC.

This clonotype occurred many times. The chain uses TRBV11-2 and TRBJ2-1; 7 bases line up with TRBD2. Germline V CDR1 and CDR2: SGHAT, FQNNGV. This CDR3 has 14 amino acids. With V trimmed by 5 bases and J by 9 bases, 10 bases remained unmatched. CDR3 nucleotide sequence: TGTGCCAGCAGCCTGGGAGGGCCGATCACTGAGCAGTTCTTC. Encoded protein: CASSLGGPITEQFF.

This clonotype was counted many times. CDR3 in DNA: TGTGCCAGCAGTTCCTGGGACACTACCTACGAGCAGTACTTC. This encodes CASSSWDTTYEQYF. V and J are TRBV6-2 or TRBV6-3 and TRBJ2-7; D might be TRBD1 (6 bases). CDR3 length equals 14 residues. V was trimmed by 4 bases and J by 2 bases, leaving 12 bases between them. CDR1 and CDR2 from the germline V gene are MNHEY and SVGEGT.

At least ten counts were recorded for this clonotype. The chain links TRBV27 to TRBJ2-5, with D hard to call. V shed 0 bases and J shed 4 bases, with 9 bases lying between them. The CDR3 runs to 14 residues. Germline CDR1 MNHEY, CDR2 SMNVEV (reference sequence). The DNA of the CDR3 is TGTGCCAGCAGTTTATCAGGGCCAAGAGAGACCCAGTACTTC. Protein product: CASSLSGPRETQYF.

Ten or more counts support this clonotype. The V gene is TRBV19, the J gene TRBJ2-3; tentatively, D is TRBD2 (5 bases). Trimming cost V 3 bases and J 2 bases, with 12 bases left between them. The length of the CDR3 is 15 residues. The germline CDR1 and CDR2 sequences are LNHDA and SQIVND (reference sequence). The CDR3 DNA follows: TGTGCCAGTAGTATCGGGATCGGGCACACAGATACGCAGTATTTT. Protein: CASSIGIGHTDTQYF.

This clonotype was counted only a few times. The rearrangement uses TRBV4-3 and TRBJ1-4; D uncertain. Germline-derived CDR1 and CDR2 are LGHNA and YSLEER. This CDR3 has 15 amino acids. The ends were cut back, 3 bases at V and 10 bases at J, with 18 bases in the middle. The CDR3 protein is CASSQMRSVGVKLFF. The CDR3 DNA follows: TGCGCCAGCAGCCAGATGCGGTCCGTTGGGGTAAAACTGTTTTTT.

At least ten counts were recorded for this clonotype. The chain carries TRBV29-1 and TRBJ1-2; D remains unclear. In germline, CDR1 is SQVTM, CDR2 ANQGSEA. CDR3 length equals 13 residues. The V end was cut by 0 bases, the J end by 1 base, with 6 bases between. This chain's CDR3 is CSVEDRDNYGYTF. Here the CDR3 DNA reads TGCAGCGTTGAAGACAGAGATAACTATGGCTACACCTTC.